The 15 T cell receptor beta chains in this list originate from one sample, sequenced in a study of early T cells in non-severe SARS-CoV-2 infection. TCRdb passed the 5' RACE reads through MiXCR, listing each CDR3 protein once. The table shows fewer than 85,000 distinct CDR3 sequences, with about 14% occurring only once. The sample comprised whole blood. The receptor source for this set is an adult who was a healthcare worker with PCR-confirmed SARS-CoV-2 infection or an uninfected control (not recorded which).

This clonotype appeared a few times. The chain is built from TRBV28 and TRBJ2-1, with D possibly being TRBD1 (6 bases). This CDR3 has 11 residues. The germline CDR1 and CDR2 sequences are MDHEN and SYDVKM. The V and J ends lost 4 bases and 12 bases respectively, with 10 bases between them. CDR3 region: CASSSQGRQFF. The CDR3 bases are TGTGCCAGCAGTTCACAGGGAAGGCAGTTCTTC.

This clonotype showed up many times. The chain combines TRBV4-3 with TRBJ2-7; no clear D gene. The CDR3 is made up of 16 amino acids. V was pared by 0 bases and J by 1 base, with 13 bases between. CDR1 is LGHNA and CDR2 is YSLEER in the germline V gene. CDR3 bases: TGCGCCAGCAGCCAAGATTTAGCTTTTAGTTCCTACGAGCAGTACTTC. This gives the protein CASSQDLAFSSYEQYF.

This clonotype was recorded at least ten times. This chain connects TRBV19 to TRBJ1-5; D remains unclear. The length of the CDR3 is 13 residues. Germline V gene data show CDR1 as LNHDA and CDR2 as SQIVND (reference sequence). Trimming removed 2 bases at V and 4 bases at J, with 6 bases between. CDR3 loop: CASSINGNQPQHF. The CDR3 nucleotides are TGTGCCAGTAGTATAAACGGTAATCAGCCCCAGCATTTT.

This clonotype appeared many times. V usage is TRBV5-1 and J usage is TRBJ1-2; no clear D. Trimming cost V 7 bases and J 5 bases, with 12 bases left between them. CDR1 is SGHRS and CDR2 is YFSETQ in the germline V gene. The CDR3 runs to 12 residues. The CDR3 here is CASSTDAYGYTF. In DNA, the CDR3 is TGCGCCAGCTCCACAGACGCATATGGCTACACCTTC. The whole variable domain, filled in from reference TRBV5-1 and TRBJ1-2, reads KAGVTQTPRYLIKTRGQQVTLSCSPISGHRSVSWYQQTPGQGLQFLFEYFSETQRNKGNFPGRFSGRQFSNSRSEMNVSTLELGDSALYLCASSTDAYGYTFGSGTRLTVV.

The chain joins TRBV3-1 to TRBJ2-1; D gene ambiguous. Trimming cost V 4 bases and J 9 bases, with 13 bases left between them. The CDR3 length is 13 residues. CDR1 and CDR2 from the germline V gene are LGHDT and YNNKEL (reference sequence). The CDR3 sequence: CASSPTEYSEQFF. DNA of the CDR3: TGTGCCAGCAGCCCGACCGAGTATAGTGAGCAGTTCTTC.

This clonotype was detected only a few times. The gene calls are TRBV5-1 and TRBJ2-2, with D unclear. The CDR3 spans 9 residues. Trimming shortened V by 9 bases and J by 6 bases, and 3 bases separated the two germline ends. The germline V gene encodes CDR1 SGHRS and CDR2 YFSETQ. CDR3 sequence reads: CAMSGELFF. The CDR3 coding sequence is TGCGCCATGTCCGGGGAGCTGTTTTTT.

This clonotype was detected many times. This rearrangement joins TRBV20-1 to TRBJ1-2; D possibly corresponds to TRBD1 (6 bases). Deletions cut 5 bases from V and 3 bases from J, with 19 bases between. In germline, CDR1 is DFQATT, CDR2 SNEGSKA (reference sequence). The CDR3 is 15 amino acids. The CDR3: CSAPAVQGRDYGYTF. CDR3 sequence (DNA): TGCAGTGCTCCGGCAGTACAGGGAAGGGACTATGGCTACACCTTC.

This clonotype has only a few counts. The chain recombines TRBV15 with TRBJ2-3; TRBD2 aligns across 9 bases. The germline V gene has CDR1 LNHNV and CDR2 YYDKDF (reference sequence). Losses at the gene ends were 1 base for V and 2 bases for J; bases not matched to a gene: 4. The CDR3 runs 16 residues. CDR3 in amino acids: CATSRVTSGFTDTQYF. The DNA of the CDR3 is TGTGCCACCAGCAGAGTGACTAGCGGATTCACAGATACGCAGTATTTT.

This rearrangement joins TRBV29-1 to TRBJ2-7, with 7 bases aligning to TRBD2. The CDR3 consists of 13 residues. V was pared by 7 bases and J by 3 bases, with 9 bases of the junction left unmatched. Looked up from germline, CDR1 is SQVTM and CDR2 is ANQGSEA. The CDR3 DNA reads as TGCAGCGCTGGTTTGGGGGGGGACTACGAGCAGTACTTC. The encoded protein is CSAGLGGDYEQYF.

This clonotype showed up just a few times. The rearrangement joins TRBV7-2 to TRBJ1-5; D gene unclear. The CDR3 is 15 amino acids. V lost 6 bases to trimming and J lost 3 bases, with 15 bases between them. Germline V gene sequence: CDR1 SGHTA, CDR2 FQGNSA. The CDR3 DNA is TGTGCCAGCAGTATTAAGGGCAGCCCCAATCAGCCCCAGCATTTT. It specifies CASSIKGSPNQPQHF.

This clonotype was found a few times. V gene TRBV7-9 combines with J gene TRBJ2-1; 9 nucleotides agree with TRBD2. Germline V gene lookup returns CDR1 SEHNR and CDR2 FQNEAQ (reference sequence). The CDR3 is 12 residues long. V gave up 6 bases and J gave up 12 bases; unmatched junction bases: 6. The CDR3 region has the DNA TGTGCCAGCAGGGGACTAGCATTGGGGCAGTTCTTC. Amino acids: CASRGLALGQFF.

The chain joins TRBV6-1 to TRBJ1-1, with D possibly matching TRBD1 (6 bases). From germline, CDR1 is MNHNS and CDR2 SASEGT. V gave up 3 bases and J gave up 8 bases, with 25 bases separating them. CDR3 length: 17 amino acids. CDR3 bases: TGTGCCAGCAGTGAGATCTTTGATTGGGACATTCAGGTAGAAGCTTTCTTT. Its protein is CASSEIFDWDIQVEAFF.

There are many counts of this clonotype. The chain combines TRBV29-1 with TRBJ1-3; tentatively, D is TRBD1 (6 bases). V lost 0 bases, J lost 0 bases, and 12 bases lay in between. The germline gives CDR1 SQVTM, CDR2 ANQGSEA. This CDR3 comprises 16 residues. The CDR3 DNA is TGCAGCGTTGAAGATCAGGGGACAAGCTCTGGAAACACCATATATTTT. Amino acids: CSVEDQGTSSGNTIYF.

This clonotype was seen more than once but under ten times. The chain couples TRBV12-3 or TRBV12-4 to TRBJ2-1; no reliable D call. This CDR3 is 15 amino acids long. Trimming took 6 bases from V and 1 from J, leaving 13 bases between them. CDR3 protein: CASREDPNSYNEQFF. The CDR3 DNA reads TGTGCCAGCAGAGAGGACCCCAATTCCTACAATGAGCAGTTCTTC.

This clonotype was seen a handful of times. This sequence joins TRBV9 and TRBJ1-5; the match to TRBD1 covers 7 bases. CDR1 is SGDLS and CDR2 is YYNGEE in the germline V gene. The length of the CDR3 is 14 residues. The V gene end was trimmed by 4 bases and the J gene end by 8 bases; junction bases not matched to a gene: 9. This chain's CDR3 is CASSKGATMEPQHF. The CDR3 DNA reads as TGTGCCAGCAGCAAGGGGGCGACGATGGAGCCCCAGCATTTT. Looking up the rest from reference TRBV9 and TRBJ1-5 gives the full variable domain: DSGVTQTPKHLITATGQRVTLRCSPRSGDLSVYWYQQSLDQGLQFLIQYYNGEERAKGNILERFSAQQFPDLHSELNLSSLELGDSALYFCASSKGATMEPQHFGDGTRLSIL.